This T cell receptor beta chain was sequenced in a study of vaccination effects on CD4 cells after COVID-19. The study's findings and limits: By a late point after vaccination, infection- and vaccine-induced clones had shrunk markedly through clonal contraction.

Investigators separated out CD4+ T cells once about eleven days of culture had passed. Nucleocapsid antibody tests were negative, and the vaccine recipients had no prior SARS-CoV-2 infection. A half-volume exchange with IL-2 medium occurred on days 3 and 7. This clone was detected a few times. Its antigen is not known. This table comes from immunoSEQ multiplex PCR, and its TCRdb copy is limited to in-frame clones, with some not included. The table has around 40,000 clones, 55% to 80% seen once. This clonotype was sampled from a human donor who received a COVID-19 vaccine. The sequences come from CD4+ T cells from PBMCs cultured without peptide, collected before COVID-19 vaccination.

The DNA for the CDR3 is TGTGCCAGCAGGCCGGGACAGGGTCCCTATCGCTTCGGCTACACCTTC. This encodes CASRPGQGPYRFGYTF. The chain combines TRBV27 with TRBJ1-2, with 9 bases lining up with TRBD1. V was clipped by 6 bases and J by 8 bases; unmatched bases: 16. Germline assignment: CDR1 MNHEY and CDR2 SMNVEV (reference sequence). This CDR3 spans 16 amino acids.